This paragraph covers one TCR beta chain sequence. This specimen belongs to a study of regulatory T cells in long-lasting Graves disease. Described time point: newly diagnosed GD, antithyroid drugs for less than 3 months. TCR sequences were obtained from RNA taken from PBMCs. Construction of the TCR beta libraries employed iRepertoire HTBI primers in conjunction with Arm-PCR of CDR3 regions. TCRdb ran MiXCR on the multiplex PCR reads and lists one entry per CDR3 protein. Among approximately 390,000 distinct CDR3 sequences listed, 15% to 20% were seen once. The CDR3 spans 11 residues. Germline-derived CDR1 and CDR2 are GTSNPN and SVGIG (reference sequence). The sample was also reused in another study, on T cells in Graves' hyperthyroidism and ophthalmopathy.

The J gene is TRBJ1-6, the V gene TRBV30; maybe TRBD1 (6 bases). This TCR was sampled from a young woman with Graves disease. The material was peripheral blood mononuclear cells (PBMCs), obtained at new diagnosis, from a patient treated with antithyroid drugs. The CDR3 DNA is TGTGCGGGCAGGATGGGGGGCACCCTCCACTTT. Amino acids: CAGRMGGTLHF. The whole variable domain, filled in from reference TRBV30 and TRBJ1-6, reads SQTIHQWPATLVQPVGSPLSLECTVEGTSNPNLYWYRQAAGRGLQLLFYSVGIGQISSEVPQNLSASRPQDRQFILSSKKLLLSDSGFYLCAGRMGGTLHFGNGTRLTVT.